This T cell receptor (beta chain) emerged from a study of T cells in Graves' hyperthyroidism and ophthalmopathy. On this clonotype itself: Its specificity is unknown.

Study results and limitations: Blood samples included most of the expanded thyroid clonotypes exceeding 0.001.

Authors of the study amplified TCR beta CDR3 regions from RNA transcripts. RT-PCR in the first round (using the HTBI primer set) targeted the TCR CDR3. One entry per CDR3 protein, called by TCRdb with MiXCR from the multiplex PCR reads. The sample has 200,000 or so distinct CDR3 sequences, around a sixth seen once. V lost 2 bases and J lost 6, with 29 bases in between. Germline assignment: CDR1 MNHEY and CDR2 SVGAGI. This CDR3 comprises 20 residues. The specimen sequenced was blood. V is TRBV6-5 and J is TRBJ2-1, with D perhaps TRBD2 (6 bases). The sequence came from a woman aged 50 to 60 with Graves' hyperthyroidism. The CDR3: CASSYPADSGSQTGVNEQFF. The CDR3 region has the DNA TGTGCCAGCAGTTACCCCGCGGATAGCGGAAGCCAAACGGGGGTCAATGAGCAGTTCTTC.